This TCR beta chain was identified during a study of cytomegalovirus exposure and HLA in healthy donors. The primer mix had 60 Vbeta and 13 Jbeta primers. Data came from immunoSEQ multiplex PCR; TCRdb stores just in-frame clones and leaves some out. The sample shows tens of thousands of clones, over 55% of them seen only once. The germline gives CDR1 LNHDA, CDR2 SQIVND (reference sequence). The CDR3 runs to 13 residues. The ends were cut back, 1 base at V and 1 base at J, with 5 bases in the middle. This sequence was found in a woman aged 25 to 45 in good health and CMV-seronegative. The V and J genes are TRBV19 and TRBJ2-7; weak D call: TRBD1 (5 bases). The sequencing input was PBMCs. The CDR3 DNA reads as TGTGCCAGTAGTATAGGACAGTCCTACGAGCAGTACTTC. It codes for CASSIGQSYEQYF.